The 7 T cell receptor beta chains given below trace back to one sample, sequenced in a study of blood T cell repertoires in COVID-19. Sequencing used immunoSEQ multiplex PCR; TCRdb keeps in-frame clones, though not all of them. Of about 50,000 clones in the sample, 86% were seen once. Sequenced: peripheral blood. Receptors originate from a man aged 55 to 70 with active or convalescent COVID-19.

This clone occurred a few times. The gene calls are TRBV2 and TRBJ2-7; a possible D gene is TRBD1 (5 bases). V was trimmed by 8 bases and J by 2 bases, leaving 10 bases between them. Germline loops: CDR1 SNHLY, CDR2 FYNNEI. The CDR3 is 12 residues long. The CDR3: CASGAIPYEQYF. The CDR3 bases are TGTGCCAGCGGGGCAATACCCTACGAGCAGTACTTC. The full variable domain, with the rest looked up from reference TRBV2 and TRBJ2-7, is EPEVTQTPSHQVTQMGQEVILRCVPISNHLYFYWYRQILGQKVEFLVSFYNNEISEKSEIFDDQFSVERPDGSNFTLKIRSTKLEDSAMYFCASGAIPYEQYFGPGTRLTVT.

V is TRBV6-2 or TRBV6-3 and J is TRBJ1-3, with D unclear. Trimming took off 4 bases at V and 0 bases at J, with 7 bases between the two ends. The CDR3 is 14 amino acids. CDR1 and CDR2 from the germline V gene are MNHEY and SVGEGT. Here the CDR3 reads CASSSLLSGNTIYF. For the CDR3, the DNA is TGTGCCAGCAGTTCCCTTCTCTCTGGAAACACCATATATTTT.

This chain connects TRBV5-1 to TRBJ1-3; 9 nucleotides align to TRBD1. CDR3 length: 15 amino acids. Trimming at V came to 4 bases and at J to 4 bases, leaving 6 bases not matched to a gene. From germline, CDR1 is SGHRS and CDR2 YFSETQ. The DNA for the CDR3 is TGCGCCAGCAGCACGGGACAGGGAGGCGGAAACACCATATATTTT. Protein sequence: CASSTGQGGGNTIYF.

This rearrangement joins TRBV6-4 to TRBJ1-2; D call uncertain. The V end lost 0 bases, the J end lost 8 bases, and 13 bases lay between the germline ends. Germline V gene lookup returns CDR1 MRHNA and CDR2 SNTAGT. This CDR3 has 14 residues. The CDR3 DNA sequence: TGTGCCAGCAGTGACTCGTTCGGGTCTTACGGCTACACCTTC. Translating it yields CASSDSFGSYGYTF.

V and J are TRBV6-5 and TRBJ2-1; weak D call: TRBD2 (5 bases). V lost 2 bases and J lost 3, with 11 bases in between. The germline V gene has CDR1 MNHEY and CDR2 SVGAGI. The CDR3 contains 15 residues. CDR3 protein: CASSYGSGLYNEQFF. The CDR3, as DNA: TGTGCCAGCAGTTACGGGTCAGGACTCTACAATGAGCAGTTCTTC.

The chain couples TRBV10-3 to TRBJ1-6; 7 positions agree with TRBD1. V gave up 9 bases and J gave up 6 bases; unmatched junction bases: 8. The CDR3 is made up of 14 amino acids. Germline loops: CDR1 ENHRY, CDR2 SYGVKD. CDR3 DNA sequence: TGTGCCATGAACTCGGGACAGCTTAATTCACCCCTCCACTTT. This encodes CAMNSGQLNSPLHF.

The chain recombines TRBV12-3 or TRBV12-4 with TRBJ1-2; tentatively, D is TRBD1 (5 bases). There are 13 residues in the CDR3. Trimming pared 1 base from V and 7 bases from J, leaving 10 bases between. CDR3 loop: CASSLGGRGGYTF. In DNA form, the CDR3 reads TGTGCCAGCAGTTTAGGGGGTAGGGGTGGCTACACCTTC.